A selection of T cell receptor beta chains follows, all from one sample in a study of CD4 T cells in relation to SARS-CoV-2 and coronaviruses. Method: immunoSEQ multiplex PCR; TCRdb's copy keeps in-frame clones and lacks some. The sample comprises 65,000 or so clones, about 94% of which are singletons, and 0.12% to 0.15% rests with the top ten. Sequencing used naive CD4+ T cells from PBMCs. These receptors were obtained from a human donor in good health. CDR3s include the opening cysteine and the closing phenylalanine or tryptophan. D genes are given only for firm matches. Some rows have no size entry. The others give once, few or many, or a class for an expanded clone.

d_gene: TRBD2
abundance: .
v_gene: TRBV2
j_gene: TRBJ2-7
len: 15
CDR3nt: TGTGCCAGCAGCCAGCAGGCTAGCGGGAGTGGCGAGCAGTACTTC
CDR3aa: CASSQQASGSGEQYF

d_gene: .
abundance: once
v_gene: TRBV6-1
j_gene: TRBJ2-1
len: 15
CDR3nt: TGTGCCAGCAGTGATTCCGGGGTAGGCCGAAATGAGCAGTTCTTC
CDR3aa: CASSDSGVGRNEQFF

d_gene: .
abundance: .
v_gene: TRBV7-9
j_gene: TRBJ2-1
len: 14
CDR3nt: TGTGCCAGCAGCTCCGTACGGGATAGTGGTGAGCAGTTCTTC
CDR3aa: CASSSVRDSGEQFF

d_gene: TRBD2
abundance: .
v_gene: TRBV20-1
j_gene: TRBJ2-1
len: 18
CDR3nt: TGCAGTGCTAGTACGGCTAGCGGGAGACCCGGGTCCTACAATGAGCAGTTCTTC
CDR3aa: CSASTASGRPGSYNEQFF

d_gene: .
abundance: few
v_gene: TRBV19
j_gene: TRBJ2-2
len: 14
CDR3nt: TGTGCCAGTAGAGACCATTTGGAAACCGGGGAGCTGTTTTTT
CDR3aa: CASRDHLETGELFF

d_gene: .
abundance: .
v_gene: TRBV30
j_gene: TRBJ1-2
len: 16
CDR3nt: TGTGCCTGGAGTGTAAGGGTCCGGCGAGCTAACTATGGCTACACCTTC
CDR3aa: CAWSVRVRRANYGYTF

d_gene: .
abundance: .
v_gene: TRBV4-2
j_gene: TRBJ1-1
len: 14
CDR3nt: TGTGCCAGCAGCCAAGCCGGGACTTCTAGGGGGGCTTTCTTT
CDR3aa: CASSQAGTSRGAFF

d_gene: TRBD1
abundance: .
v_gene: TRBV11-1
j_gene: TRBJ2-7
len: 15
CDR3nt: TGTGCCAGCAGCTTAGGACAGGGTCGTTTCTACGAGCAGTACTTC
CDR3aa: CASSLGQGRFYEQYF

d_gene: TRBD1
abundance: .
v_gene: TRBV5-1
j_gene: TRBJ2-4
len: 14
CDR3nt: TGCGCCAGCAGCCCGGGACAGGGAGGAGACATTCAGTACTTC
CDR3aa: CASSPGQGGDIQYF

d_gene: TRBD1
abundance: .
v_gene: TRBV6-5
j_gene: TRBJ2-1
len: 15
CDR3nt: TGTGCCAGCAAGACAGGGACAGGCCTGTACAATGAGCAGTTCTTC
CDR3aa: CASKTGTGLYNEQFF

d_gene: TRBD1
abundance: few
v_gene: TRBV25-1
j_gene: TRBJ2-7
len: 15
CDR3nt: TGTGCCAGCAGTCCCCCCGGGACAGGGGGATACGAGCAGTACTTC
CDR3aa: CASSPPGTGGYEQYF

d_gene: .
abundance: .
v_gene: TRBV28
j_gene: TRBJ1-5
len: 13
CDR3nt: TGTGCCAGCAGTCGCGACAGCAATCAGCCCCAGCATTTT
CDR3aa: CASSRDSNQPQHF

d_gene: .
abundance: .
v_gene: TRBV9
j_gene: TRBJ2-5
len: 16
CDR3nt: TGTGCCAGCAGCGCCCAAACAGGAGCAACCCAAGAGACCCAGTACTTC
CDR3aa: CASSAQTGATQETQYF

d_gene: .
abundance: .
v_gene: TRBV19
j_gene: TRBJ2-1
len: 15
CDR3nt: TGTGCCAGTAGTGGGGGAGCCCTCTCCTACAATGAGCAGTTCTTC
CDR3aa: CASSGGALSYNEQFF

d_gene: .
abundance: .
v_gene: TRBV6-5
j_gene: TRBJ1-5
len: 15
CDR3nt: TGTGCCAGCAGGCCCACGGGGGGGGGCAATCAGCCCCAGCATTTT
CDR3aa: CASRPTGGGNQPQHF

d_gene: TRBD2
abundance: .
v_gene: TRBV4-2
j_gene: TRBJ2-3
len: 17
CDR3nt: TGTGCCAGCAGCCAAGTGTCCTCAGCGGGAGGTATAAATACGCAGTATTTT
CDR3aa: CASSQVSSAGGINTQYF

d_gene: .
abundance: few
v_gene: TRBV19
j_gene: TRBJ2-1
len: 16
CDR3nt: TGTGCCAGTAGTGCCGGGGGCCGAAACCTTTACAATGAGCAGTTCTTC
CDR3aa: CASSAGGRNLYNEQFF

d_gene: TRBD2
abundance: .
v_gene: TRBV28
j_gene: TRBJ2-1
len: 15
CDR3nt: TGTGCCAGCAGTTCTTCCGAACTAGCGAACAATGAGCAGTTCTTC
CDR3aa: CASSSSELANNEQFF

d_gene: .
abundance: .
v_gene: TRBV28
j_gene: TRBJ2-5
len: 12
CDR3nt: TGTGCCAGCAGTTTATCCCCAGAGACCCAGTACTTC
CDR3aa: CASSLSPETQYF

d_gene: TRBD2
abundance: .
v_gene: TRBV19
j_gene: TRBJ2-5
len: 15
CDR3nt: TGTGCCAGTAGTGGGGGGGGAACAAACCAAGAGACCCAGTACTTC
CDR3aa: CASSGGGTNQETQYF

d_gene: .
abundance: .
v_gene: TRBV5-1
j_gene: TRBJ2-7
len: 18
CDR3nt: TGCGCCAGCAGCCCGGCTCCGGCGGGTGCCCGGGGCCCCTACGAGCAGTACTTC
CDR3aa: CASSPAPAGARGPYEQYF

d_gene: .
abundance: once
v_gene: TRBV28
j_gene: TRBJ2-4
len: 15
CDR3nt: TGTGCCAGCAGTCCCGCCGCCCTGGGCAAAAACATTCAGTACTTC
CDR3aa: CASSPAALGKNIQYF

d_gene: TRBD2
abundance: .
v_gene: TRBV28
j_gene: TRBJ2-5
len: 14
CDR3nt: TGTGCCAGCAGAGCGACTAGCTCACAAGAGACCCAGTACTTC
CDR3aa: CASRATSSQETQYF

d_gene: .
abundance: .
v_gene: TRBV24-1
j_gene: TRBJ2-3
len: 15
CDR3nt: TGTGCCACCAGTGAGAAGAGGGCTCGCACAGATACGCAGTATTTT
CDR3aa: CATSEKRARTDTQYF

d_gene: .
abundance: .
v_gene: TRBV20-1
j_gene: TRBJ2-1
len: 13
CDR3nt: TGCAGTGCTAGTCGAGAGGGATCAAATGAGCAGTTCTTC
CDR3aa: CSASREGSNEQFF

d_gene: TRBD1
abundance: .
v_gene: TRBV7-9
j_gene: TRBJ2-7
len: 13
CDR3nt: TGTGCCAGCAGCTTACGGGACAGCTACGAGCAGTACTTC
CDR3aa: CASSLRDSYEQYF

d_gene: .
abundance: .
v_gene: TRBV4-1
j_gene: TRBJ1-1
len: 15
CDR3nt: TGCGCCAGCAGCCGCCCCGGACAGTCGAACACTGAAGCTTTCTTT
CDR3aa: CASSRPGQSNTEAFF

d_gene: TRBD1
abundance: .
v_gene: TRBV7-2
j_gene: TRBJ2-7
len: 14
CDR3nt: TGTGCCAGCAGCCCGGACAGGGGGCGGTGGGAGCAGTACTTC
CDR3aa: CASSPDRGRWEQYF

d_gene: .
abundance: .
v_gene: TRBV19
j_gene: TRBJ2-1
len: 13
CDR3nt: TGTGCCAGTAGCCTACGAGATGCCCATGAGCAGTTCTTC
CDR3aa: CASSLRDAHEQFF

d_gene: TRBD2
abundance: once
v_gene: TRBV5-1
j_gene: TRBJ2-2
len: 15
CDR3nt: TGCGCCAGCAGTTGGGTAGCGGGGGAGCCCGGGGAGCTGTTTTTT
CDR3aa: CASSWVAGEPGELFF

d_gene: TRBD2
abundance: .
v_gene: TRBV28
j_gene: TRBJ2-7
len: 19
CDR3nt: TGTGCCAGCAGGACCCCGTTGCTAGCGGGAGAGCGTACGTCCTACGAGCAGTACTTC
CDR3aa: CASRTPLLAGERTSYEQYF

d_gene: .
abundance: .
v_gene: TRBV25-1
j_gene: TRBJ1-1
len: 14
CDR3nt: TGTGCCAGCAGTGAACAGGGGAAGGTCACTGAAGCTTTCTTT
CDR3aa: CASSEQGKVTEAFF

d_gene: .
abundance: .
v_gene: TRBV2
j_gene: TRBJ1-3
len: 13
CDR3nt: TGTGCCAGCAGCAGGGAGCGTGGAAACACCATATATTTT
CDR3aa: CASSRERGNTIYF

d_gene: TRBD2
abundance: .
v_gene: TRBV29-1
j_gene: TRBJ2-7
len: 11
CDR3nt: TGCAGCGTTGAAGGACGGGGGGGACCCAACTTC
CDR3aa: CSVEGRGGPNF

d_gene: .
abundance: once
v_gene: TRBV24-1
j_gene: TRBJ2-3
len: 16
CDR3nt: TGTGCCACCAGTGCTCTAGGGGTCGGGAGCACAGATACGCAGTATTTT
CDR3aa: CATSALGVGSTDTQYF

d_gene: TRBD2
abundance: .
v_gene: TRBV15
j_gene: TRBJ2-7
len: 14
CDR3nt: TGTGCCACCAGCAGAGGGGGGGGTTCCTACGAGCAGTACTTC
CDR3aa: CATSRGGGSYEQYF

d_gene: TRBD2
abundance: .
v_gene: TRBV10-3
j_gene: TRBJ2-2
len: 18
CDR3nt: TGTGCCATCATCACGGGGCGAGGACTAGCGGCGAACACCGGGGAGCTGTTTTTT
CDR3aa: CAIITGRGLAANTGELFF

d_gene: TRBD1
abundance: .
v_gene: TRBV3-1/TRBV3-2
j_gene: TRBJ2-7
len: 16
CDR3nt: TGTGCCAGCAGCCCTGTAGAGGGACAGTCAAACTACGAGCAGTACTTC
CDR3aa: CASSPVEGQSNYEQYF

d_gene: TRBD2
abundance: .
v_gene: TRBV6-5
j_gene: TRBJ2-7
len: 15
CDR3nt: TGTGCCAGCAGTTACGGGGTAGCGGGAGCCTACGAGCAGTACTTC
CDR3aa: CASSYGVAGAYEQYF

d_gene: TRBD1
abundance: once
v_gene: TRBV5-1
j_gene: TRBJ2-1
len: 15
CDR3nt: TGCGCCAGCAGCTTGGGACAGGGGACCTACAATGAGCAGTTCTTC
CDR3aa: CASSLGQGTYNEQFF

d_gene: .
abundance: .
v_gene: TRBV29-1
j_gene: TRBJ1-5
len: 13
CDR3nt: TGCAGCGTTGGGACAGACTTCCAACGGCCCCAGCATTTT
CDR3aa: CSVGTDFQRPQHF

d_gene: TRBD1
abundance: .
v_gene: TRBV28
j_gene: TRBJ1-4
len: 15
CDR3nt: TGTGCCAGCAGTACCCCGGGACAGGGGGCTGAAAAACTGTTTTTT
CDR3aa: CASSTPGQGAEKLFF

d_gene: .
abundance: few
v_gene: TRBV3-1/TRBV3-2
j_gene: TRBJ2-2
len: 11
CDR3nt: TGTGCCAGCAGCCAAGCCGGGGAGCTGTTTTTT
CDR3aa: CASSQAGELFF

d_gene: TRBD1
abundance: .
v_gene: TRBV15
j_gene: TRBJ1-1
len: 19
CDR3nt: TGTGCCACCAGCAGAGATCCCTTCCGGGACAGGGTCCTGAACACTGAAGCTTTCTTT
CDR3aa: CATSRDPFRDRVLNTEAFF